This T cell receptor (beta chain) appears in the sequencing data of a study of shared clonotypes between healthy human individuals. With V trimmed by 9 bases and J by 0 bases, 10 bases remained unmatched. The CDR3 runs 15 residues. Per the germline V gene, CDR1 is SNHLY and CDR2 is FYNNEI. Method: immunoSEQ multiplex PCR; TCRdb's copy keeps in-frame clones and lacks some. The sample shows about 710,000 clones, 73% of them seen only once. The sample consisted of memory CD4+ T cells sorted from blood. Described subset: CD45RA-negative fraction. This chain connects TRBV2 to TRBJ1-1, with 7 bases fitting TRBD1. The sequence derives from a woman younger than 45 in good health. CDR3 nucleotides: TGTGCCAGAACCCCAACAGGGGACATGAACACTGAAGCTTTCTTT. Its protein product is CARTPTGDMNTEAFF. The complete variable domain, with remaining parts taken from reference TRBV2 and TRBJ1-1, reads EPEVTQTPSHQVTQMGQEVILRCVPISNHLYFYWYRQILGQKVEFLVSFYNNEISEKSEIFDDQFSVERPDGSNFTLKIRSTKLEDSAMYFCARTPTGDMNTEAFFGQGTRLTVV.